A selection of T cell receptor beta chains follows, all from one sample in a study of blood T cell repertoires in COVID-19. Some clones are missing from TCRdb's copy, which holds only in-frame ones; the method was immunoSEQ multiplex PCR. The sample contains roughly 150,000 clones, 80% to 85% of which appear only once. Sequencing was done on a sample of peripheral blood. All receptors derive from a woman older than 75 with acute or convalescent COVID-19. Each CDR3 is given with its conserved first and last residue. Clone size, where shown, is once, few, many, or a class for clones that have expanded.

j_call v_call clone_size cdr3_length cdr3_aa
TRBJ2-6 TRBV24-1 - 17 CATSTQGLSSGANVLTF
TRBJ2-1 TRBV19 - 13 CASSIAPPSEQFF
TRBJ1-5 TRBV19 - 14 CASSVRDTNQPQHF
TRBJ2-3 TRBV10-3 - 18 CAISESVASGARTDTQYF
TRBJ1-4 TRBV9 - 15 CASSERQGSGEKLFF
TRBJ2-2 TRBV4-1 - 18 CASSHGPSPLAGSGELFF
TRBJ1-2 TRBV2 - 13 CAISWGQLGGYTF
TRBJ2-7 TRBV19 - 13 CASSAGYSYEQYF
TRBJ2-3 TRBV5-4 - 17 CASSLGRGSGGLDTQYF
TRBJ1-2 TRBV9 few 14 CASSPRPSNYGYTF
TRBJ1-2 TRBV11-2 - 14 CASSLGGANGGYTF
TRBJ2-1 TRBV7-2 - 13 CASTSRGPDEQFF
TRBJ1-1 TRBV10-2 - 14 CASSVGGSDTEAFF
TRBJ2-7 TRBV27 - 13 CASSRDRSYEQYF
TRBJ1-5 TRBV18 - 15 CASSQDSGGYQPQHF
TRBJ1-2 TRBV28 - 16 CASSLPRDTHFYGYTF
TRBJ1-4 TRBV5-6 - 16 CASSFGRAFFNEKLFF
TRBJ2-6 TRBV5-4 - 15 CASSLAGSGANVLTF
TRBJ2-5 TRBV19 - 19 CASSSLAPGLAGEVETQYF
TRBJ2-1 TRBV6-2/TRBV6-3 few 14 CASSSLLGIGEQFF
TRBJ2-1 TRBV28 - 12 CASSLSEQGPFF
TRBJ1-3 TRBV2 - 17 CASSGASYSHPGNTIYF
TRBJ1-6 TRBV18 once 16 CASSRDRDLHNSPLHF
TRBJ1-2 TRBV6-5 - 15 CASSVRPGQLYGYTF
TRBJ1-5 TRBV3-1/TRBV3-2 few 15 CASSLQTGGNQPQHF
TRBJ1-6 TRBV9 - 15 CASSVGAGDNSPLHF
TRBJ2-7 TRBV28 - 14 CASSFGSLGNEQYF
TRBJ2-7 TRBV19 - 13 CASSGKGWYEQYF
TRBJ1-3 TRBV7-9 few 16 CASSLAGRGPGNTIYF
TRBJ2-2 TRBV5-1 few 16 CASSLFDRTNTGELFF
TRBJ1-5 TRBV10-1 - 15 CAGRELDGSNQPQHF
TRBJ1-6 TRBV12-3/TRBV12-4 - 13 CASTRLQSDPLHF
TRBJ2-3 TRBV7-6 - 16 CASSLVVTEGGDTQYF
TRBJ1-1 TRBV1 - 16 CTSSQDPGQGGTEAFF
TRBJ2-1 TRBV5-1 few 15 CASSPSSGRGNEQFF
TRBJ1-2 TRBV18 - 17 CASSPPAGANSPYGYTF
TRBJ2-2 TRBV7-3 - 15 CASSLRGPSTGELFF
TRBJ1-4 TRBV11-2 - 15 CASSLEGRVREKLFF
TRBJ2-1 TRBV7-9 few 15 CASSPSGGLNNEQFF
TRBJ2-1 TRBV28 once 15 CASTDDRGLYDEQFF
TRBJ2-2 TRBV6-5 - 15 CASSYWPRSPGELFF
TRBJ2-5 TRBV2 - 16 CASRRGDYGDQETQYF
TRBJ2-7 TRBV13 - 14 CASSIWTSSSEQYF
TRBJ2-7 TRBV5-4 few 15 CASSRGTASSYEQYF
TRBJ1-2 TRBV6-6 - 14 CASKRPGLNYGYTF
TRBJ2-3 TRBV28 - 17 CASSLQGLAGAPDTQYF
TRBJ2-7 TRBV5-1 - 14 CASRYGRGPNEQYF
TRBJ2-2 TRBV2 - 15 CASSVVEPRDGELFF
TRBJ2-7 TRBV27 - 14 CASSLLGTSYEQYF